This T cell receptor beta chain was found in a study of blood T cell repertoires in COVID-19. The CDR3 is 22 residues long. Germline values: CDR1 KGHSH, CDR2 LQKENI. Germline trimming cut 0 bases from V and 2 bases from J; bases unmatched to any gene: 19. The assay was immunoSEQ multiplex PCR, and TCRdb's table has in-frame clones only and misses some. The data show tens of thousands of clones, with roughly 80% seen just once and about 12% held by the top ten. Sequencing used peripheral blood. The chain links TRBV18 to TRBJ2-1, with 10 bases fitting TRBD2. This TCR came from a human donor in a cohort sampled during active COVID-19. As DNA, the CDR3 is TGTGCCAGCTCACCACCGTTGGGTATCGGGCTAGCGGGGGACCAGACCTACAATGAGCAGTTCTTC. This gives the protein CASSPPLGIGLAGDQTYNEQFF.